The subject of this entry is one T cell receptor (beta chain). Preparation of the TCRbeta library involved a method that used unique molecular identifiers. TCRdb re-called the PCR reads through MiXCR, storing one row per CDR3 protein. This sample yields about 500,000 distinct CDR3 sequences, of which less than 35% are seen a single time; around 2.4% belongs to the top ten. The record originates from a study of T-cell reconstitution after alpha-beta-depleted transplantation in children. The sequence came from a human donor who donated a stem cell graft to a child with aplastic anemia. This material consisted of PBMCs from the stem cell graft donor, taken from the stem cell graft.

CDR3 amino acids: CASSSGQWSGNTIYF. The DNA of the CDR3 is TGTGCCAGCAGCTCGGGGCAGTGGTCTGGAAACACCATATATTTT. The chain combines TRBV7-2 with TRBJ1-3; weak D call: TRBD1 (5 bases). The V gene lost 4 bases and the J gene lost 1 base, with 11 bases spanning the gap. Germline loops: CDR1 SGHTA, CDR2 FQGNSA. The CDR3 has 15 amino acids.